This record covers a single T cell receptor (beta chain). Trimming pared 3 bases from V and 0 bases from J, leaving 6 bases between. CDR3 length: 13 amino acids. Method: immunoSEQ multiplex PCR; TCRdb's copy keeps in-frame clones and lacks some. The sample has some 41,000 clones; about 88% are singletons. The sample comes from a study of blood T cell repertoires in COVID-19. J is TRBJ2-7 and V is TRBV12-3 or TRBV12-4; no definite D call. The source is a man between 60 and 75 years old with active COVID-19. Input material: peripheral blood. In nucleotides, the CDR3 is TGTGCCAGCAGTTTCCGTATCTCCTACGAGCAGTACTTC. This sequence encodes CASSFRISYEQYF.